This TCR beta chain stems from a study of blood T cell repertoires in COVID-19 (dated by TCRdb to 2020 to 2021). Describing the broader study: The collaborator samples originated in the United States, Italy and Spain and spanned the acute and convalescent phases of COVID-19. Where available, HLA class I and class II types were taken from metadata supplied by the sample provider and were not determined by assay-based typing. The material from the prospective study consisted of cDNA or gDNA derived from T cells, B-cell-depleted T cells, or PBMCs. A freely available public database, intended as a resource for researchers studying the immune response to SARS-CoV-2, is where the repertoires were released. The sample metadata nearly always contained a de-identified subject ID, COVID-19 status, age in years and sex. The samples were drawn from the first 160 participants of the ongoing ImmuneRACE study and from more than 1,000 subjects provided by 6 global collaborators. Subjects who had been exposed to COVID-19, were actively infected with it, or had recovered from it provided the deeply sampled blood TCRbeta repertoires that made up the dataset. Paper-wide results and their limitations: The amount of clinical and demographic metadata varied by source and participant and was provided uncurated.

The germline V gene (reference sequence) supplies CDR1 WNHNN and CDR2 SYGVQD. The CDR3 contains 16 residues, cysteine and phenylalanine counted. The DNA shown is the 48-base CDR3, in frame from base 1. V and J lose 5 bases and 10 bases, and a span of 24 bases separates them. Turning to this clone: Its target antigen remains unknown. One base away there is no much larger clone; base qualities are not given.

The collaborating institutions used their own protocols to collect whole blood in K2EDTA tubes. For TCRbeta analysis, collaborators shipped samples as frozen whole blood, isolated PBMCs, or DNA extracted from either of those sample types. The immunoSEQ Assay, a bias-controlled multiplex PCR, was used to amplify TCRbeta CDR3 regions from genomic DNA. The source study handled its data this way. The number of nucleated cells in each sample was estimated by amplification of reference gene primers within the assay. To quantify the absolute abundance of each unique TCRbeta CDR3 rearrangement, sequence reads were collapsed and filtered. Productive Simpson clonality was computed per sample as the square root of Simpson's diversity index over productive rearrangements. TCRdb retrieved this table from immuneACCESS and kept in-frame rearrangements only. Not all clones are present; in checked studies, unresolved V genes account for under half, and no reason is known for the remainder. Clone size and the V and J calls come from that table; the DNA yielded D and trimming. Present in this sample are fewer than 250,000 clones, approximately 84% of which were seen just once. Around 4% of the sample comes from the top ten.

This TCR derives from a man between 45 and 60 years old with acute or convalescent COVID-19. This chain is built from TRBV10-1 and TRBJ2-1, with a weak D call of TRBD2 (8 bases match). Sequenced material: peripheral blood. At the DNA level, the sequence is TGCGCCAGCAGTAAAAAGGGGGCTAGCGGGTACAGCGAGCAGTTCTTC. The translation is CASSKKGASGYSEQFF.